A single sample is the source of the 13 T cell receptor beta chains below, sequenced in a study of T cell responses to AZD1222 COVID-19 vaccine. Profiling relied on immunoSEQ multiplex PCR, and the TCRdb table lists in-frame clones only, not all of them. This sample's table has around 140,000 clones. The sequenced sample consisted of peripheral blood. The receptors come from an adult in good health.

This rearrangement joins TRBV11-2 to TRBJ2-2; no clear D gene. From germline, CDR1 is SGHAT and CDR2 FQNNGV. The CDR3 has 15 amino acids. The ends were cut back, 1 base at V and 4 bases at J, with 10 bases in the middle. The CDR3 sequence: CASSLVRISTGELFF. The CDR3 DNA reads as TGTGCCAGCAGCTTAGTCCGGATCTCCACCGGGGAGCTGTTTTTT.

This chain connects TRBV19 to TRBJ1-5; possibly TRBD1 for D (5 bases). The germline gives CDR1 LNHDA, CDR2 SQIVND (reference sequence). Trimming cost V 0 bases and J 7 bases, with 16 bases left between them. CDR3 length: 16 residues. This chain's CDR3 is CASSIDPPGSRQPQHF. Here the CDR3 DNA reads TGTGCCAGTAGTATAGATCCCCCAGGGTCGAGGCAGCCCCAGCATTTT.

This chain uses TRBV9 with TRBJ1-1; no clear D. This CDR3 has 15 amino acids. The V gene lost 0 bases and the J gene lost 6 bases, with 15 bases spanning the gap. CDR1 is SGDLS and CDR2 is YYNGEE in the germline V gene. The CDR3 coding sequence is TGTGCCAGCAGCGTAGTAGCAGTATCAGGCGCTGAAGCTTTCTTT. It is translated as CASSVVAVSGAEAFF.

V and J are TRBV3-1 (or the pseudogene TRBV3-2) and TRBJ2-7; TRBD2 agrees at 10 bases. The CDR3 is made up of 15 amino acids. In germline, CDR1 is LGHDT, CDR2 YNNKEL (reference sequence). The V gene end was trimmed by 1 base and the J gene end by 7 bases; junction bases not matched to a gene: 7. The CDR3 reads CASSQAAGGLEEQYF. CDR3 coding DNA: TGTGCCAGCAGCCAAGCAGCGGGGGGGCTGGAGGAGCAGTACTTC.

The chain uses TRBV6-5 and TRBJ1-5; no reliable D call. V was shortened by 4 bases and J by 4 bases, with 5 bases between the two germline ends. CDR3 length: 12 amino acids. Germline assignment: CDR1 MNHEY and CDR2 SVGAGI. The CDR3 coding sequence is TGTGCCAGCAGTTCTCCTAATCAGCCCCAGCATTTT. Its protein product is CASSSPNQPQHF.

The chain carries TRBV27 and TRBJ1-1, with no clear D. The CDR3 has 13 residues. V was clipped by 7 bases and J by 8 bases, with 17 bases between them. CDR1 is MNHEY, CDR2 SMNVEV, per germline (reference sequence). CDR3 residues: CASIHRSGQEAFF. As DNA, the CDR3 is TGTGCCAGCATACATCGTTCCGGGCAAGAAGCTTTCTTT.

CDR3 DNA: TGTGCCAGCAGTGACCCCTCTAACTATGGCTACACCTTC. This encodes CASSDPSNYGYTF. The chain joins TRBV6-1 to TRBJ1-2, with D unresolved. Germline CDR1 is MNHNS and CDR2 is SASEGT. The CDR3 covers 13 residues. With 3 bases removed from V and 0 bases from J, the gap between germline ends came to 5 bases.

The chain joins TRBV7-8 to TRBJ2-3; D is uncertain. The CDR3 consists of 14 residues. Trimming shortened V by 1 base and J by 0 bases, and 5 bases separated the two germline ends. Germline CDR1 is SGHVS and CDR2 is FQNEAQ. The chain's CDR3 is CASSLVPSTDTQYF. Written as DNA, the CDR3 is TGTGCCAGCAGCTTAGTTCCCAGCACAGATACGCAGTATTTT.

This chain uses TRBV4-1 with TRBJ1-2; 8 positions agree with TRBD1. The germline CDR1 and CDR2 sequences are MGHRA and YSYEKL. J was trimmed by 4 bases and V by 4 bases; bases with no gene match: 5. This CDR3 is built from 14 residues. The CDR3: CASSPDRGGYGYTF. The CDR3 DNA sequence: TGCGCCAGCAGCCCCGACAGGGGTGGCTATGGCTACACCTTC.

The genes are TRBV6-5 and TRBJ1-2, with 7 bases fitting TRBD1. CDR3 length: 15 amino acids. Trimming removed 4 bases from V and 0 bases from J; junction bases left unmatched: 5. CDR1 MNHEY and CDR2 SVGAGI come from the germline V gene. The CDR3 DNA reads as TGTGCCAGCAGTTTCAGTACAGGGGCTAACTATGGCTACACCTTC. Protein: CASSFSTGANYGYTF.

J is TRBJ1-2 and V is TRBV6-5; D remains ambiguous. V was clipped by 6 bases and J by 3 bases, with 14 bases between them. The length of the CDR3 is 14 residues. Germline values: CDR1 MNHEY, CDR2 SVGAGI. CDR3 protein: CASSLGGPYYGYTF. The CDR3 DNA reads TGTGCCAGCAGCCTGGGTGGACCCTACTATGGCTACACCTTC.

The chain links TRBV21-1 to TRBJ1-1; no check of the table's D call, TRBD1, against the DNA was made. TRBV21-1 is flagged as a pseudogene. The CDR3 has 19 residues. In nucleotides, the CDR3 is TGTGCCAGCAGCAAAGCTCTCGAGGACAGGGAAGGTCGGAACACTGAAGCTTTCTTT. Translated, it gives CASSKALEDREGRNTEAFF.

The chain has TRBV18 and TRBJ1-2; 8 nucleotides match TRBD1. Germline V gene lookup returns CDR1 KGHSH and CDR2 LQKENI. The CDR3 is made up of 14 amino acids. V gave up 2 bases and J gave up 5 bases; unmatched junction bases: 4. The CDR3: CASSPRQGAYGYTF. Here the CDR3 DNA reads TGTGCCAGCTCACCAAGGCAGGGGGCGTATGGCTACACCTTC.